These 29 T cell receptor beta chains came from one sample sequenced in a study of Graves' ophthalmopathy and Graves' hyperthyroidism. From RNA, the CDR3 regions of TCR beta chains were amplified and sequenced. Following a first-round RT-PCR that used HTBI primers, a second-round multiplex PCR was carried out. TCRdb redid the calling of the multiplex PCR reads with MiXCR, one entry per CDR3 protein. This table holds roughly 50,000 distinct CDR3 sequences, more than 40% found once. Material for sequencing was peripheral blood. The receptors shown here come from an adult woman with Graves' ophthalmopathy.

In its sample, this clonotype is medium-sized. The chain joins TRBV10-1 to TRBJ1-2; 9 bases line up with TRBD1. V lost 2 bases to trimming and J lost 2 bases; unmatched junction nucleotides: 6. The length of the CDR3 is 16 residues. Looked up from germline, CDR1 is WNHNN and CDR2 is SYGVQD (reference sequence). CDR3 amino acids: CASSEGTGSPNYGYTF. The CDR3 DNA reads TGCGCCAGCAGTGAGGGGACAGGGAGCCCCAACTATGGCTACACCTTC.

This clonotype was observed at least ten times. The chain links TRBV12-3 or TRBV12-4 to TRBJ2-1; D is perhaps TRBD2 (6 bases). The V and J ends lost 3 bases and 7 bases respectively, with 7 bases between them. The CDR3 runs 12 residues. The CDR3 region has the DNA TGTGCCAGCAGTTTCGGGACTAATGAGCAGTTCTTC. It yields the protein CASSFGTNEQFF.

On this clonotype: No conserved phenylalanine or tryptophan is present at the end of the CDR3, so a read error is the likely explanation. The chain combines TRBV6-1 with TRBJ2-3, with 10 bases aligning to TRBD2. This CDR3 has 15 residues. J lost 6 bases, V lost 8 bases, and 11 bases had no gene match. CDR1 and CDR2 (germline): MNHNS, SASEGT. The CDR3 loop is CASSISSGSTDTQYL. The CDR3 DNA reads as TGTGCCAGCTCGATTTCTAGCGGGAGTACGGATACGCAGTATCTT.

This chain connects TRBV25-1 to TRBJ1-1; 7 positions agree with TRBD1. Looked up from germline, CDR1 is MGHDK and CDR2 is SYGVNS. V was pared by 4 bases and J by 7 bases, with 6 bases of the junction left unmatched. CDR3 size: 13 residues. CDR3 in amino acids: CASSARRQGEAFF. DNA of the CDR3: TGTGCCAGCAGTGCCCGACGACAGGGTGAAGCTTTCTTT.

This clonotype showed up many times. This rearrangement joins TRBV11-2 to TRBJ2-1; D is perhaps TRBD1 or TRBD2 (5 bases each). Germline loops: CDR1 SGHAT, CDR2 FQNNGV. The CDR3 contains 14 residues. Trimming shortened V by 5 bases and J by 6 bases, and 14 bases separated the two germline ends. In nucleotides, the CDR3 is TGTGCCAGCAGCCTTGCGAGGGGTCTCAATGAGCAGTTCTTC. It codes for CASSLARGLNEQFF.

The J gene is TRBJ2-1, the V gene TRBV20-1; 12 bases agree with TRBD1. Looked up from germline, CDR1 is DFQATT and CDR2 is SNEGSKA (reference sequence). The CDR3 sequence is 13 residues long. V lost 6 bases to trimming and J lost 7 bases; unmatched junction nucleotides: 4. This CDR3 reads CSATGQGANEQFF. The CDR3 DNA is TGCAGTGCGACGGGACAGGGGGCAAATGAGCAGTTCTTC.

By proportion, this clonotype is medium-sized. This chain uses TRBV7-2 with TRBJ2-3; D remains ambiguous. The CDR3 length is 12 residues. Germline assignment: CDR1 SGHTA and CDR2 FQGNSA. V shed 3 bases and J shed 6 bases, with 7 bases lying between them. CDR3 in amino acids: CASSFPLDTQYF. The CDR3 nucleotides read TGTGCCAGCAGCTTCCCGTTGGATACGCAGTATTTT.

V usage is TRBV7-3 and J usage is TRBJ2-1; 8 bases map to TRBD1. CDR3 size: 14 residues. After removal of 4 bases from V and 14 bases from J, the junction contained 13 bases not matched to a gene. CDR1 SGHTA and CDR2 FQGTGA come from the germline V gene. CDR3 DNA sequence: TGTGCCAGCAGCTACGACGTTGGGACAGGCAAGGAGTTCTTC. This encodes CASSYDVGTGKEFF.

The V call is TRBV19, the J call TRBJ1-4; a weak D match, TRBD1 (5 bases). Per germline, CDR1 LNHDA and CDR2 SQIVND (reference sequence). V was trimmed by 3 bases and J by 5 bases, leaving 10 bases between them. CDR3 size: 14 residues. CDR3 sequence reads: CASSMGRVNEKLFF. The CDR3, as DNA: TGTGCCAGTAGTATGGGCAGGGTCAATGAAAAACTGTTTTTT.

The chain employs TRBV19 and TRBJ1-2, with 10 bases aligning to TRBD1. Germline CDR1 is LNHDA and CDR2 is SQIVND (reference sequence). The CDR3 consists of 18 residues. Unmatched junction bases numbered 11, after V lost 4 bases and J lost 0 bases. Here the CDR3 DNA reads TGTGCCAGTAGTACCTTCCGGACAGGGGGAGAAGCTAACTATGGCTACACCTTC. Protein: CASSTFRTGGEANYGYTF.

V is TRBV9 and J is TRBJ2-3; 7 nucleotides line up with TRBD2. This CDR3 contains 14 residues. With V trimmed by 2 bases and J by 11 bases, 11 bases remained unmatched. Germline V CDR1 and CDR2: SGDLS, YYNGEE. CDR3 nucleotides: TGTGCCAGCAGCGTGTCTAGCGGTTACAATGAGCAGTATTTT. It codes for CASSVSSGYNEQYF.

The V gene is TRBV12-3 or TRBV12-4, the J gene TRBJ2-5; D gene unclear. This CDR3 has 14 residues. CDR3 sequence (DNA): TGTGCTAGTGGTTTGTTCGAGGCCGGGGAGACCCAGTACTTC. Residues: CASGLFEAGETQYF.

This clonotype was seen more than once but under ten times. The rearrangement joins TRBV20-1 to TRBJ1-2; the match to TRBD1 covers 7 bases. Germline-derived CDR1 and CDR2 are DFQATT and SNEGSKA (reference sequence). Trimming took 6 bases from V and 5 from J; bases not matched to a gene: 12. This CDR3 is built from 14 residues. This CDR3 reads CSAPGEGAQYGYTF. The CDR3 DNA reads TGCAGTGCCCCGGGTGAGGGGGCGCAGTATGGCTACACCTTC.

The table lists this clonotype with many counts. The chain couples TRBV20-1 to TRBJ2-1; TRBD1 is a possible D gene (5 bases). CDR1 is DFQATT and CDR2 is SNEGSKA in the germline V gene (reference sequence). Between the trimmed V and J ends, which lost 0 bases and 3 bases, there was a span of 12 bases. CDR3 length: 15 amino acids. The CDR3 protein is CSARDLRQNYNEQFF. The CDR3 bases are TGCAGTGCTAGAGATTTACGACAGAACTACAATGAGCAGTTCTTC.

This clonotype was seen many times. This CDR3 is CASSQGGLAGNNEQFF. The CDR3 DNA reads as TGCGCCAGCAGCCAAGGGGGGCTAGCGGGGAACAATGAGCAGTTCTTC. The chain employs TRBV4-1 and TRBJ2-1; 9 bases align to TRBD2. The germline V gene has CDR1 MGHRA and CDR2 YSYEKL. V lost 1 base, J lost 5 bases, and 6 bases stayed unmatched. The CDR3 totals 16 residues.

This clonotype was picked up many times. V is TRBV27 and J is TRBJ2-5, with 8 bases matching TRBD2. The CDR3 is made up of 15 amino acids. Germline CDR1 and CDR2: MNHEY and SMNVEV (reference sequence). The trim removed 0 bases at V and 5 bases at J, leaving 5 bases unmatched. CDR3 coding DNA: TGTGCCAGCAGTTTATCGGTAGCGGGACTGGAGACCCAGTACTTC. The encoded protein is CASSLSVAGLETQYF.

In its sample, this clonotype was seen many times. The chain links TRBV12-3 or TRBV12-4 to TRBJ1-2, with 7 bases fitting TRBD1. With 5 bases clipped from V and 6 bases from J, the junction kept 12 bases outside the gene matches. CDR3 size: 15 residues. The CDR3 spells CASSNPSRGRNGYTF. Written as DNA, the CDR3 is TGTGCCAGCAGTAACCCAAGTAGGGGGCGGAATGGCTACACCTTC.

This clonotype showed up just a few times. The chain has TRBV30 and TRBJ2-3, with 9 bases lining up with TRBD1. J gave up 2 bases and V 2 bases, and 5 bases lay outside the gene matches. Germline CDR1 GTSNPN, CDR2 SVGIG (reference sequence). The CDR3 consists of 15 residues. The CDR3 spells CAWSYGQGNTDTQYF. The CDR3 DNA reads as TGTGCCTGGAGTTACGGACAGGGGAACACAGATACGCAGTATTTT.

The V gene is TRBV20-1, the J gene TRBJ1-5; D is unresolved. V lost 2 bases and J 1 base, leaving 24 bases between the germline ends. Germline V lookup: CDR1 DFQATT, CDR2 SNEGSKA (reference sequence). This CDR3 has 19 residues. The CDR3 spells CSARTLVTSALRSNQPQHF. The CDR3 nucleotides are TGCAGTGCTAGAACTCTAGTGACATCGGCTTTGAGGAGCAATCAGCCCCAGCATTTT.

In its sample, this clonotype was seen many times. This chain joins TRBV7-9 and TRBJ2-1; 9 bases agree with TRBD2. V shed 6 bases, J shed 5 bases, and the junction held 5 bases outside the gene matches. This CDR3 is built from 14 residues. The germline gives CDR1 SEHNR, CDR2 FQNEAQ (reference sequence). CDR3 DNA: TGTGCCAGCAGATCTAGCGGGAATGACAATGAGCAGTTCTTC. This sequence encodes CASRSSGNDNEQFF.

This rearrangement joins TRBV12-3 or TRBV12-4 to TRBJ1-1; D is unresolved. Trimming removed 6 bases at V and 7 bases at J, with 24 bases between. This CDR3 contains 16 residues. The CDR3 loop is CASSSAGGPSYNEAFF. The CDR3 DNA is TGTGCCAGCAGCTCAGCGGGAGGGCCCTCCTACAATGAAGCTTTCTTT.

The rearrangement links TRBV5-1 to TRBJ1-2, with D perhaps matching TRBD1 (6 bases). V was shortened by 2 bases and J by 4 bases, with 15 bases between the two germline ends. The CDR3 loop spans 15 amino acids. Germline assignment: CDR1 SGHRS and CDR2 YFSETQ. DNA for the CDR3: TGCGCCAGCAGCTTTTATGAGGGGACAATCTATGGCTACACCTTC. It translates to CASSFYEGTIYGYTF.

This chain uses TRBV5-1 with TRBJ1-4; D is possibly TRBD1 (5 bases). The germline V gene has CDR1 SGHRS and CDR2 YFSETQ. The CDR3 contains 13 residues. Trimming stripped 5 bases from V and 12 bases from J, with 17 bases between. CDR3 loop: CASRADYGAELFF. CDR3 DNA: TGCGCCAGCAGGGCCGACTACGGGGCGGAACTGTTTTTT.

There are many counts of this clonotype. The V gene is TRBV4-2, the J gene TRBJ2-7, with unresolved D. Germline V gene data show CDR1 as LGHNA and CDR2 as YNFKEQ. V was pared by 0 bases and J by 1 base, with 7 bases between. This CDR3 has 14 residues. The CDR3 protein is CASSQDRLSYEQYF. Written as DNA, the CDR3 is TGTGCCAGCAGCCAAGACAGACTGTCCTACGAGCAGTACTTC.

This clonotype was seen many times. The V call is TRBV4-2, the J call TRBJ2-1, with a possible D match to TRBD2 (6 bases). Per the germline V gene, CDR1 is LGHNA and CDR2 is YNFKEQ. The CDR3 sequence is 16 residues long. Trimming pared 4 bases from V and 1 base from J, leaving 14 bases between. The CDR3 sequence is CASSPESSVSYNEQFF. The CDR3 bases are TGTGCCAGCAGCCCGGAGTCTAGCGTTTCCTACAATGAGCAGTTCTTC.

This clonotype was detected once. The V gene is TRBV7-2, the J gene TRBJ1-4, with D possibly being TRBD1 (6 bases). The V and J ends lost 2 bases and 3 bases respectively, with 13 bases between them. The CDR3 totals 16 residues. Germline-derived CDR1 and CDR2 are SGHTA and FQGNSA. CDR3: CASSLIYGQSNEKLFF. CDR3 nucleotides: TGTGCCAGCAGCTTAATCTACGGACAGTCTAATGAAAAACTGTTTTTT.

At least ten counts were recorded for this clonotype. The V and J genes are TRBV7-3 and TRBJ2-5; TRBD1 aligns across 10 bases. The CDR3 loop spans 14 amino acids. After removal of 3 bases from V and 3 bases from J, the junction contained 1 base not matched to a gene. Per the germline V gene, CDR1 is SGHTA and CDR2 is FQGTGA. DNA for the CDR3: TGTGCCAGCAGCTTGGACAGGGGGAAAGAGACCCAGTACTTC. It codes for CASSLDRGKETQYF.

The V gene is TRBV19, the J gene TRBJ2-2, with D possibly matching TRBD1 (5 bases). V was shortened by 7 bases and J by 2 bases, with 8 bases between the two germline ends. This CDR3 is built from 13 residues. Germline V gene data show CDR1 as LNHDA and CDR2 as SQIVND (reference sequence). The CDR3 nucleotides read TGTGCCAGTATCGACAGAAACACCGGGGAGCTGTTTTTT. This encodes CASIDRNTGELFF.

The chain has TRBV29-1 and TRBJ1-1; 9 positions match TRBD1. The germline gives CDR1 SQVTM, CDR2 ANQGSEA. The CDR3 is 14 residues long. After removal of 8 bases from V and 0 bases from J, the junction contained 7 bases not matched to a gene. CDR3 loop: CSTRQGGMNTEAFF. The CDR3 bases are TGCAGCACCCGACAGGGGGGAATGAACACTGAAGCTTTCTTT.